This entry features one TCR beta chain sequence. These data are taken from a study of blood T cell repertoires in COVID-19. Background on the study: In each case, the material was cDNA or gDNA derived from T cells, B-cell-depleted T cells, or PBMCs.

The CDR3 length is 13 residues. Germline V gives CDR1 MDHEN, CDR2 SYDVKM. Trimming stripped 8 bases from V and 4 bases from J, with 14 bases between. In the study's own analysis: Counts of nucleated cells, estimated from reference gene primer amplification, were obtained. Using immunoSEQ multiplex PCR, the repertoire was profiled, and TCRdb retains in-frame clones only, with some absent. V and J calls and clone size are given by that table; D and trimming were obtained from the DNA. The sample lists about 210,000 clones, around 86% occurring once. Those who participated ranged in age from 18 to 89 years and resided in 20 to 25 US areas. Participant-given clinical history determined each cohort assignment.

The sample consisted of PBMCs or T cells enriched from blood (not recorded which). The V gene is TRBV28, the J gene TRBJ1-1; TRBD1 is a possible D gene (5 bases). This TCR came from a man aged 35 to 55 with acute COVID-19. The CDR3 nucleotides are TGTGCCAGCGGGAGGGGTGGTAGCACTGAAGCTTTCTTT. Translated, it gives CASGRGGSTEAFF.